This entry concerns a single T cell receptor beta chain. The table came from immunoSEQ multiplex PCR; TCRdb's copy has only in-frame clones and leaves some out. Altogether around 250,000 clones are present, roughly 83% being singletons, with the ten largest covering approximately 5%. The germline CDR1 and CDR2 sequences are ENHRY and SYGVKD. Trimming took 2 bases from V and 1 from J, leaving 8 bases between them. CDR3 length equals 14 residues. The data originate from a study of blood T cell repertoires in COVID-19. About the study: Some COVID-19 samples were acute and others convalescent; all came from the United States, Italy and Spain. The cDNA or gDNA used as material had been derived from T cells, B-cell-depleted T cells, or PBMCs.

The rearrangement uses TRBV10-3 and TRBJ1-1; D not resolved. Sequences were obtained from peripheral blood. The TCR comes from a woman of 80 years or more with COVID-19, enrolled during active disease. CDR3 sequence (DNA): TGTGCCATCAGTGAGCTGACGGGGAACACTGAAGCTTTCTTT. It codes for CAISELTGNTEAFF.